This is a list of T cell receptor beta chains from one sample in a study of CD8+CD57+ T cells in acquired aplastic anemia. TCRdb reprocessed the reads via MiXCR and lists one record per CDR3 protein. This table holds 300,000 or so distinct CDR3 sequences, roughly 61% found once. Sequencing used sorted CD4+, CD8+, or CD8+CD57+ T cells (not recorded which) from PBMCs. All receptors derive from a human donor with aplastic anemia. CDR3s include the opening cysteine and the closing phenylalanine or tryptophan. D genes are given only for firm matches. Clone sizes are given selectively: once, few, many, or a class where the clone is expanded.

d_call: TRBD1; j_call: TRBJ1-2; clone_size: NA; v_call: TRBV18; cdr3_aa: CASSPEGQSFGGNTF; cdr3_nt: TGTGCCAGCTCACCTGAGGGACAGAGTTTTGGTGGCAACACCTTC
d_call: TRBD2; j_call: TRBJ2-7; clone_size: NA; v_call: TRBV20-1; cdr3_aa: CSARASGSSGEQYF; cdr3_nt: TGCAGTGCTAGAGCTAGCGGGAGTTCGGGCGAGCAGTACTTC
d_call: TRBD2; j_call: TRBJ2-1; clone_size: NA; v_call: TRBV29-1; cdr3_aa: CSLRGDSYNEQFF; cdr3_nt: TGCAGCTTACGGGGGGACTCCTACAATGAGCAGTTCTTC
d_call: NA; j_call: TRBJ2-7; clone_size: once; v_call: TRBV5-4; cdr3_aa: CASSLVGHTGELYF; cdr3_nt: TGTGCCAGCAGCCTGGTGGGGCACACCGGGGAGCTGTACTTC
d_call: NA; j_call: TRBJ1-1; clone_size: few; v_call: TRBV29-1; cdr3_aa: CSVEDSLEAFF; cdr3_nt: TGCAGCGTTGAAGACTCGCTGGAAGCTTTCTTT
d_call: TRBD2; j_call: TRBJ2-2; clone_size: NA; v_call: TRBV7-9; cdr3_aa: CASSYPRGVNTGELFF; cdr3_nt: TGTGCCAGCAGCTACCCGCGGGGGGTGAACACCGGGGAGCTGTTTTTT
d_call: NA; j_call: TRBJ2-3; clone_size: NA; v_call: TRBV2; cdr3_aa: CATSDPGHLHTQYF; cdr3_nt: TGTGCCACCAGTGACCCGGGACATTTACATACGCAGTATTTT
d_call: TRBD2; j_call: TRBJ2-1; clone_size: many; v_call: TRBV6-6; cdr3_aa: CASSRTSGRYNEQFF; cdr3_nt: TGTGCCAGCAGTCGGACTAGCGGGAGGTACAATGAGCAGTTCTTC
d_call: TRBD1; j_call: TRBJ2-7; clone_size: NA; v_call: TRBV20-1; cdr3_aa: CSARVTGGYSYEQYF; cdr3_nt: TGCAGTGCCCGGGTGACAGGGGGCTACTCCTACGAGCAGTACTTC
d_call: TRBD2; j_call: TRBJ2-3; clone_size: NA; v_call: TRBV7-2; cdr3_aa: CASSSGTSGGTDTQYF; cdr3_nt: TGTGCCAGCAGCTCCGGGACTAGCGGGGGCACAGATACGCAGTATTTT
d_call: TRBD1; j_call: TRBJ2-2; clone_size: many; v_call: TRBV6-1; cdr3_aa: CASSTQGVYTGELFF; cdr3_nt: TGTGCCAGCAGTACCCAGGGGGTCTACACCGGGGAGCTGTTTTTT
d_call: NA; j_call: TRBJ2-3; clone_size: NA; v_call: TRBV19; cdr3_aa: CASSWDMEVGQYF; cdr3_nt: TGTGCCAGTAGTTGGGACATGGAAGTTGGGCAGTATTTT
d_call: NA; j_call: TRBJ2-5; clone_size: NA; v_call: TRBV11-2; cdr3_aa: CASSQERGIQETQYF; cdr3_nt: TGTGCCAGCAGCCAAGAGAGGGGTATACAAGAGACCCAGTACTTC
d_call: NA; j_call: TRBJ2-1; clone_size: many; v_call: TRBV30; cdr3_aa: CAWARGTYNEQFF; cdr3_nt: TGTGCCTGGGCCAGGGGAACCTACAATGAGCAGTTCTTC